The 2 T cell receptor beta chains below were found in one sample sequenced in a study of brain metastases from non-small cell lung cancer. The table came from immunoSEQ multiplex PCR; TCRdb's copy has only in-frame clones and leaves some out. The sample includes approximately 900 clones, roughly nine tenths seen only once; the top ten take around 7.1%. The sequenced material came from tumor-adjacent normal tissue. Source of these receptors: a donor at least 40 years old with non-small cell lung cancer.

V and J are TRBV19 and TRBJ2-2; perhaps TRBD2 as D (6 bases). V lost 5 bases, J lost 3 bases, and 10 bases lay in between. This CDR3 comprises 14 residues. Germline CDR1 is LNHDA and CDR2 is SQIVND (reference sequence). For the CDR3, the DNA is TGTGCCAGTAGTGGGGACTTTTACACCGGGGAGCTGTTTTTT. This sequence encodes CASSGDFYTGELFF.

This clone was observed a single time. J is TRBJ1-5 and V is TRBV2, with TRBD1 as a possible D gene (5 bases). Germline V CDR1 and CDR2: SNHLY, FYNNEI. Trimming left V 2 bases short and J 5 bases short, with 10 bases between. This CDR3 comprises 14 residues. The CDR3 coding sequence is TGTGCCAGCAGTGAAATGGGACTGGATCAGCCCCAGCATTTT. Amino acids: CASSEMGLDQPQHF.